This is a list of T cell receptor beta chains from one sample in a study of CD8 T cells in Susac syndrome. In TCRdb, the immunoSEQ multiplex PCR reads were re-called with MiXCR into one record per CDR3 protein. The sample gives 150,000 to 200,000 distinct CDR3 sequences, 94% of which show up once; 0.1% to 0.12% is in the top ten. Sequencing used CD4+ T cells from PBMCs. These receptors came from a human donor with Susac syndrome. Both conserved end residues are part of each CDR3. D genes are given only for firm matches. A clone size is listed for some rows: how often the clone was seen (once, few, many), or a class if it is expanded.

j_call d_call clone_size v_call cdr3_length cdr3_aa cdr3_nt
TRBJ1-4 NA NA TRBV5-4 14 CASSLRDVSEKLFF TGTGCCAGCAGCCTCCGGGATGTTAGCGAAAAACTGTTTTTT
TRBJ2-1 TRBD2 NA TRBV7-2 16 CASSMWTSGGLNEQFF TGTGCCAGCAGCATGTGGACTAGCGGGGGATTAAATGAGCAGTTCTTC
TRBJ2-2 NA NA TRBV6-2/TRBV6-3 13 CAVRVLNTGELFF TGTGCCGTGAGGGTGCTGAACACCGGGGAGCTGTTTTTT
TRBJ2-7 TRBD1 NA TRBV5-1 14 CASRTGTGGEEQYF TGCGCCAGCAGGACCGGGACAGGGGGCGAAGAGCAGTACTTC
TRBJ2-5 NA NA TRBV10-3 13 CAISPAGQETQYF TGTGCCATCAGTCCCGCGGGGCAAGAGACCCAGTACTTC
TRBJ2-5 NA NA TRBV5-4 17 CASSSPGQATRRETQYF TGTGCCAGCAGCTCTCCGGGACAAGCGACTAGAAGGGAGACCCAGTACTTC
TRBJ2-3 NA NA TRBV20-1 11 CSAREEDTQYF TGCAGTGCTAGAGAAGAGGATACGCAGTATTTT
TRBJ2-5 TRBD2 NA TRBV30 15 CAWNPGLAGQETQYF TGTGCCTGGAATCCGGGACTAGCGGGGCAAGAGACCCAGTACTTC
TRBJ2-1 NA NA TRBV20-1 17 CSARVPGGRGAGNEQFF TGCAGTGCTAGAGTCCCCGGTGGAAGGGGGGCCGGGAATGAGCAGTTCTTC
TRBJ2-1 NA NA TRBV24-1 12 CATSESGFEQFF TGTGCCACCAGTGAGTCTGGGTTTGAGCAGTTCTTC
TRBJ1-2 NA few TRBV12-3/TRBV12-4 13 CASSLQENYGYTF TGTGCCAGCAGTCTACAGGAGAACTATGGCTACACCTTC
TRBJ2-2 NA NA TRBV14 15 CASSSGTSYTGELFF TGTGCCAGCAGCTCCGGGACATCGTACACCGGGGAGCTGTTTTTT
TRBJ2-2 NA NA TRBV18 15 CASSRPGPLTGELFF TGTGCCAGCTCACGGCCGGGACCTCTCACCGGGGAGCTGTTTTTT
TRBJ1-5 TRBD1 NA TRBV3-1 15 CASSPLGTGNQPQHF TGTGCCAGCAGCCCCCTAGGGACAGGCAATCAGCCCCAGCATTTT
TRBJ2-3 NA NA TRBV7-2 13 CASSLALTDTQYF TGTGCCAGCAGCTTAGCTTTAACAGATACGCAGTATTTT
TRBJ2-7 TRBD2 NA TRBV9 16 CASRYRTSGGSYEQYF TGTGCCAGCCGATATCGGACTAGCGGGGGATCCTACGAGCAGTACTTC
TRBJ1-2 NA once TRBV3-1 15 CASSQGGGSTYGYTF TGTGCCAGCAGCCAAGGGGGGGGGTCGACCTATGGCTACACCTTC
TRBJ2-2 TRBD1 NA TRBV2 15 CASTRNRGNTGELFF TGTGCCAGCACCAGAAACAGGGGGAACACCGGGGAGCTGTTTTTT
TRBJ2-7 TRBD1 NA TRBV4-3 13 CASSQITGGEQYF TGCGCCAGCAGCCAAATAACAGGGGGGGAGCAGTACTTC
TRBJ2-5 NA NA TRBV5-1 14 CASSFESPRETQYF TGCGCCAGCAGCTTTGAAAGTCCCCGAGAGACCCAGTACTTC
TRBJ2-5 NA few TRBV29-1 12 CSVEGGEETQYF TGCAGCGTTGAAGGCGGGGAGGAGACCCAGTACTTC
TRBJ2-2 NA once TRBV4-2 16 CASSQDPRWSTGELFF TGTGCCAGCAGCCAAGATCCTAGGTGGTCCACCGGGGAGCTGTTTTTT
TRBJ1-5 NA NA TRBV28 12 CASSSRGQPQHF TGTGCCAGCAGTTCGAGAGGGCAGCCCCAGCATTTT
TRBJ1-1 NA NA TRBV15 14 CATSRDRQGAEAFF TGTGCCACCAGCAGAGACCGGCAGGGTGCTGAAGCTTTCTTT
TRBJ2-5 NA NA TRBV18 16 CASSPGGAKGEETQYF TGTGCCAGCTCACCAGGCGGGGCAAAGGGGGAAGAGACCCAGTACTTC
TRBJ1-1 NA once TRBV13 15 CASSIPQGRGTEAFF TGTGCCAGCAGCATCCCCCAGGGTCGGGGTACTGAAGCTTTCTTT
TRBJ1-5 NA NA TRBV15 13 CATSRDPGQPQHF TGTGCCACCAGCAGAGATCCGGGTCAGCCCCAGCATTTT
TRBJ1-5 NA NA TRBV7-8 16 CASSLKWTGSNQPQHF TGTGCCAGCAGTTTGAAATGGACTGGTAGCAATCAGCCCCAGCATTTT
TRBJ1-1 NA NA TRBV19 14 CASRNTGSHTEAFF TGTGCCAGTAGGAATACAGGGTCCCACACTGAAGCTTTCTTT
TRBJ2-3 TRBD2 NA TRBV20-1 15 CSATPAGGPTDTQYF TGCAGTGCTACCCCAGCGGGGGGGCCAACAGATACGCAGTATTTT
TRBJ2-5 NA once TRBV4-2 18 CASSQDPAGTSPKETQYF TGTGCCAGCAGCCAGGACCCGGCGGGCACTAGCCCTAAAGAGACCCAGTACTTC
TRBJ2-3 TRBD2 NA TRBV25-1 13 CASTGGGTDTQYF TGTGCCTCCACCGGGGGGGGCACAGATACGCAGTATTTT
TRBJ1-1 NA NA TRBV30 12 CAWSVRHTEAFF TGTGCCTGGAGTGTACGCCACACTGAAGCTTTCTTT
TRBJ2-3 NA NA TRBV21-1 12 CASSSGGDTQYF TGTGCCAGCAGCTCCGGGGGGGATACGCAGTATTTT
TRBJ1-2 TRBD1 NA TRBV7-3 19 CASSLIPSDRGRLGYGYTF TGTGCCAGCAGCTTAATCCCCTCCGACAGGGGCCGTCTGGGCTATGGCTACACCTTC
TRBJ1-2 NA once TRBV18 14 CASSRALGDYGYTF TGTGCCAGCTCGCGTGCACTAGGGGACTATGGCTACACCTTC
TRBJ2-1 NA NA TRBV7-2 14 CASSQDRAYNEQFF TGTGCCAGCAGCCAAGACAGAGCCTACAATGAGCAGTTCTTC
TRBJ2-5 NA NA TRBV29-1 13 CSVEGAGGETQYF TGCAGCGTTGAGGGGGCGGGCGGAGAGACCCAGTACTTC
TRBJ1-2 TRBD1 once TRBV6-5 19 CASSYTEVFRQGLNYGYTF TGTGCCAGCAGTTACACCGAAGTTTTTAGACAGGGGCTTAACTATGGCTACACCTTC
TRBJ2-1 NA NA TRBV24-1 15 CATSDSGRERNEQFF TGTGCCACCAGTGATTCGGGACGGGAACGGAATGAGCAGTTCTTC
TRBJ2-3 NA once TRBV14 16 CASSTYLGTSTDTQYF TGTGCCAGCAGCACGTACCTAGGGACTAGCACAGATACGCAGTATTTT